The TCR beta chain described here comes from a study of identical twins. Overall study results and limits: Whereas memory repertoires showed no such difference, abundant cord blood beta clonotypes carried fewer insertions. A partial confounding effect on zero-insertion analyses could come from invariant MAIT and iNKT cells.

Comments on this clonotype: The target antigen is unknown.

A universal primer binding site was introduced by template switching. The final cDNA contained unique molecular identifiers. Each CDR3 protein gets one entry after TCRdb re-called the 5' RACE reads with MiXCR. This sample carries 1.5 million to 2 million distinct CDR3 sequences, around a third of them seen once, and the ten largest clones take about 0.27%. V lost 5 bases to trimming and J lost 8 bases; unmatched junction nucleotides: 5. The CDR3 runs 14 residues. Looked up from germline, CDR1 is DFQATT and CDR2 is SNEGSKA (reference sequence). The receptor's source is a newborn girl in good health. The chain employs TRBV20-1 and TRBJ1-6; 11 nucleotides match TRBD1. Sequencing was performed on cord blood. CDR3 sequence reads: CSAFPGQGDSPLHF. The CDR3 bases are TGCAGTGCTTTCCCGGGACAGGGGGATTCACCCCTCCACTTT.